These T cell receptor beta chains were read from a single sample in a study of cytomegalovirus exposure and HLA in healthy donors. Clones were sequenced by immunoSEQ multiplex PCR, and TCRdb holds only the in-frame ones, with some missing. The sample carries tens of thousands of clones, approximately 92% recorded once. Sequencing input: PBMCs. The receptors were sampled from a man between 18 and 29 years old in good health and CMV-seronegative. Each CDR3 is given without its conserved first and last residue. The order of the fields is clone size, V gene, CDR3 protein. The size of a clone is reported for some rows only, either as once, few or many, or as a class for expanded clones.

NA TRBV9 ASSGGQSITDTQY
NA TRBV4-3 ASSQDRRETQY
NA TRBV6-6 ASTNRFRYEQY
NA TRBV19 ASSIPTGDLYGYT
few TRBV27 ASSLAGDRSNEQF
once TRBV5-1 ATQAGTGKETQY
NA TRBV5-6 ASSFSSYEQY
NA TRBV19 ASSTKTNRNTGELF
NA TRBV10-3 AISSGLAFLNEQF
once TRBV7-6 ASSSPGQGTEAF
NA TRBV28 ASSLWASYEQY
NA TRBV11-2 ASSLRLAILSTDTQY
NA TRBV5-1 ASSPGLAGEGETQY
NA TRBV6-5 ASSWTGGPTYEQY
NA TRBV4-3 ASSQETSGTYEQY
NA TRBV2 ASRAETQY
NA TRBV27 ASSSHFRGLPYEQY
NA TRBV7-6 ASSSRGPYEQY
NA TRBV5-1 ASSSPSFEQETQY
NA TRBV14 ASSLLGAEETQY
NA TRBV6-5 ASSRGTRDGNEQF
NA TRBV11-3 ASSLDSGGSGDTQY
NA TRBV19 ASSNRGPVYGANVLT
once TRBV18 ASSSQTGDTGELF
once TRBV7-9 ASSWPTSGRDETQY
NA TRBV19 ASSIRRSSNSYNEQF
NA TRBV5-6 ASSLRDSIERGGYT
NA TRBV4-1 ASSRQLPSVYEQY
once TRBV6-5 ASSRTDSSYEQY
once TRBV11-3 ASSLDGYNEQF
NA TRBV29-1 SVASLSTDTQY
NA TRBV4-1 ASSPEGQGSPPAKNIQY
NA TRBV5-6 ATESSGDTTDTQY
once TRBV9 ASSVTSGTGPYEQY
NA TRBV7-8 ASSPGQLTYEQY
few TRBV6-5 ASRVWGVGKNIQY
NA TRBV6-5 ASSRQGPYEQY
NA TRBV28 ASSSRAQPQH
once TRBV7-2 ASSVTGTSNQETQY
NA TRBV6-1 AARTGEQY
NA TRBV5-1 ASSLEAGNYGYT
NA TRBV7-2 ASSLLGGSRSYEQY
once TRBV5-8 ASGGAGDQPQH
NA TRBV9 ASSVSFGLAGVKYEQF
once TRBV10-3 AISRSGQVVTGANVLT
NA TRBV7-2 ASSSYPSGRESYEQY
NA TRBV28 ASSVGLAGGGYEQF
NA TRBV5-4 ASSGARGSFTEAF